One and the same sample provided the 17 T cell receptor beta chains below, sequenced in a study of shared clonotypes between healthy human individuals. Produced via immunoSEQ multiplex PCR; TCRdb's table is partial and in-frame only. The sample lists fewer than 1.8 million clones, approximately 98.5% occurring once. Sample: naive CD4+ T cells sorted from blood. Subset specified: CD45RA+ positively selected. Source of these receptors: a young man in good health.

V usage is TRBV5-5 and J usage is TRBJ2-1, with D maybe TRBD1 (6 bases). There are 14 residues in the CDR3. The V end was cut by 1 base, the J end by 8 bases, with 13 bases between. The germline gives CDR1 SGHKS, CDR2 YYEKEE (reference sequence). The DNA for the CDR3 is TGTGCCAGCAGCTTGATTTCCAGGGGCGATGAGCAGTTCTTC. Translated: CASSLISRGDEQFF.

The V call is TRBV6-1, the J call TRBJ1-1; D gene unclear. Trimming took off 7 bases at V and 1 base at J, with 13 bases between the two ends. The CDR3 has 14 residues. Germline CDR1 and CDR2: MNHNS and SASEGT. CDR3 protein: CASIVGSRNTEAFF. Here the CDR3 DNA reads TGTGCCAGCATTGTCGGCAGCCGGAACACTGAAGCTTTCTTT.

This rearrangement joins TRBV5-1 to TRBJ1-1, with D unclear. Trimming shortened V by 0 bases and J by 4 bases, and 7 bases separated the two germline ends. This CDR3 has 13 residues. Germline assignment: CDR1 SGHRS and CDR2 YFSETQ. CDR3 protein: CASSLAPSTEAFF. The DNA of the CDR3 is TGCGCCAGCAGCTTGGCCCCCTCCACTGAAGCTTTCTTT.

The rearrangement joins TRBV5-1 to TRBJ2-4; D is unclear. This CDR3 spans 15 amino acids. Germline assignment: CDR1 SGHRS and CDR2 YFSETQ. V dropped 5 bases and J dropped 0 bases, with 12 bases sitting between them. The CDR3 is CASRPLGAAKNIQYF. In nucleotides, the CDR3 is TGCGCCAGCAGACCTCTTGGCGCAGCCAAAAACATTCAGTACTTC.

The rearrangement uses TRBV7-9 and TRBJ2-7; TRBD2 aligns across 9 bases. Germline CDR1 and CDR2: SEHNR and FQNEAQ (reference sequence). The CDR3 sequence is 16 residues long. V shed 1 base and J 5 bases; nucleotides not matched to a gene: 9. CDR3 protein: CASSLGVSGRGHEQYF. The CDR3, as DNA: TGTGCCAGCAGCTTAGGCGTTAGCGGGAGAGGGCACGAGCAGTACTTC.

V gene TRBV10-3 combines with J gene TRBJ2-7, with 7 nucleotides matching TRBD1. This CDR3 has 15 amino acids. The V and J ends lost 3 bases and 0 bases, in that order; junction bases with no gene match: 5. Per the germline V gene, CDR1 is ENHRY and CDR2 is SYGVKD. The CDR3 nucleotides are TGTGCCATCAGTGATCCGGGACAGAGCTCCTACGAGCAGTACTTC. Translating gives CAISDPGQSSYEQYF.

This chain links TRBV14 with TRBJ2-5; D gene ambiguous. The V end lost 2 bases, the J end lost 4 bases, and 8 bases lay between the germline ends. The CDR3 spans 13 residues. CDR1 and CDR2 from the germline V gene are SGHDN and FVKESK. In DNA, the CDR3 is TGTGCCAGCAGCCAAAATCTCCGAGAGACCCAGTACTTC. Protein: CASSQNLRETQYF.

The chain links TRBV18 to TRBJ2-2; perhaps D is TRBD1 or TRBD2 (6 bases each). Germline-derived CDR1 and CDR2 are KGHSH and LQKENI. V lost 0 bases, J lost 9 bases, and 11 bases lay in between. The CDR3 covers 14 residues. CDR3 sequence: CASSPPIGGRELFF. The DNA of the CDR3 is TGTGCCAGCTCACCACCTATCGGGGGCCGGGAGCTGTTTTTT.

This chain joins TRBV10-2 and TRBJ2-5; tentatively, D is TRBD2 (6 bases). Germline V CDR1 and CDR2: WSHSY, SAAADI. The length of the CDR3 is 13 residues. The V gene lost 3 bases and the J gene lost 13 bases, with 18 bases spanning the gap. The CDR3 loop is CASSEGARVGGYF. The CDR3 nucleotides read TGCGCCAGCAGTGAAGGGGCCCGAGTGGGAGGGTACTTC.

This chain links TRBV6-1 with TRBJ2-5; no clear D gene. This CDR3 has 15 residues. Trimming shortened V by 0 bases and J by 5 bases, and 13 bases separated the two germline ends. The germline gives CDR1 MNHNS, CDR2 SASEGT. The CDR3 loop reads CASSEAGSETETQYF. CDR3 DNA sequence: TGTGCCAGCAGTGAAGCGGGAAGCGAAACGGAGACCCAGTACTTC.

The rearrangement links TRBV19 to TRBJ2-3; 8 nucleotides match TRBD2. From germline, CDR1 is LNHDA and CDR2 SQIVND (reference sequence). J lost 1 base, V lost 5 bases, and 2 bases had no gene match. There are 14 residues in the CDR3. CDR3 region: CASSLLAGTDTQYF. In DNA, the CDR3 is TGTGCCAGTAGTTTACTAGCGGGCACAGATACGCAGTATTTT.

This chain links TRBV2 with TRBJ1-2, with D uncertain. CDR3 length equals 12 residues. Trimming stripped 11 bases from V and 3 bases from J, with 13 bases between. Germline V gene data show CDR1 as SNHLY and CDR2 as FYNNEI. Here the CDR3 reads CAGRGDDYGYTF. The CDR3, as DNA: TGTGCCGGCCGTGGCGACGACTATGGCTACACCTTC.

The V and J genes are TRBV5-1 and TRBJ2-2; D gene ambiguous. This CDR3 is built from 14 residues. Germline loops: CDR1 SGHRS, CDR2 YFSETQ. Trimming removed 0 bases at V and 6 bases at J, with 9 bases between. The CDR3 DNA is TGCGCCAGCAGCTTGGAGCCGGAACCCGGGGAGCTGTTTTTT. It codes for CASSLEPEPGELFF.

This clone was detected only once. V is TRBV6-1 and J is TRBJ2-5; D gene uncertain. Germline CDR1 is MNHNS and CDR2 is SASEGT. V was clipped by 8 bases and J by 0 bases, with 7 bases between them. The CDR3 runs 12 residues. The CDR3 coding sequence is TGTGCCAGCGGCCCACACCAAGAGACCCAGTACTTC. Its translation is CASGPHQETQYF.

This chain joins TRBV5-1 and TRBJ2-1; weak D call: TRBD1 (7 bases). V dropped 3 bases and J dropped 1 base, with 23 bases sitting between them. The CDR3 consists of 19 residues. Germline V gene data show CDR1 as SGHRS and CDR2 as YFSETQ. The DNA of the CDR3 is TGCGCCAGCAGCTCGCGACAGGGCCTAGCGCACCCTTCCTACAATGAGCAGTTCTTC. Translated, it gives CASSSRQGLAHPSYNEQFF.

The chain joins TRBV9 to TRBJ2-1, with a weak D call TRBD2 (5 bases). In germline, CDR1 is SGDLS, CDR2 YYNGEE. Trimming took 2 bases from V and 4 from J, leaving 13 bases between them. The CDR3 covers 15 residues. CDR3 in amino acids: CASSVTSLKYNEQFF. CDR3 bases: TGTGCCAGCAGCGTTACTAGTCTTAAGTACAATGAGCAGTTCTTC. The complete variable domain, with remaining parts taken from reference TRBV9 and TRBJ2-1, reads DSGVTQTPKHLITATGQRVTLRCSPRSGDLSVYWYQQSLDQGLQFLIQYYNGEERAKGNILERFSAQQFPDLHSELNLSSLELGDSALYFCASSVTSLKYNEQFFGPGTRLTVL.

The V gene is TRBV18, the J gene TRBJ2-5; 9 nucleotides match TRBD1. This CDR3 has 16 residues. The V and J ends lost 0 bases and 5 bases, in that order; junction bases with no gene match: 7. Germline lookup yields CDR1 KGHSH and CDR2 LQKENI. CDR3 coding DNA: TGTGCCAGCTCACCACCGGGACAGGGTCTTGAGGAGACCCAGTACTTC. Its protein product is CASSPPGQGLEETQYF.